This TCR beta chain came from a study of cytomegalovirus exposure and HLA in healthy donors. Study-wide points: Earlier results showed most TCR beta V segments being productive about 90% or about 30% of the time.

Trimming took 0 bases from V and 4 from J, leaving 6 bases between them. CDR3 size: 13 residues. Germline V gives CDR1 SGHDN, CDR2 FVKESK. Comment on this clone: Its antigen is currently unknown.

With 60 Vbeta and 13 Jbeta primers, the PCR was carried out. As originally analysed: It was a later analysis that counted roughly 80 million unique TCR beta chains, of which about 10 million were shared. Assay used: immunoSEQ multiplex PCR; TCRdb lists only in-frame clones, some missing. The V and J calls and clone size were taken over from that table, and D and trimming were inferred from the DNA. The sample consists of 140,000 to 150,000 clones, 75% of them appearing once. The chain employs TRBV14 and TRBJ1-1; D is unclear. The sequencing sample was made of PBMCs. The TCR sequence derives from a man younger than 45 in good health and CMV-seronegative. The CDR3 spells CASSQDYGTEAFF. In DNA, the CDR3 is TGTGCCAGCAGCCAAGATTACGGCACTGAAGCTTTCTTT.